This T cell receptor beta chain came from a study of blood T cells in healthy people across ages. Primers used in a second PCR of roughly 6 to 11 cycles were a sample-barcoded 5' primer and a J-beta primer mix. TCRdb processed the 5' RACE reads anew with MiXCR; each CDR3 protein has one entry. The sample carries more than 1,400,000 distinct CDR3 sequences, roughly 45% recorded once. There were at least 6 micrograms of total RNA extracted from every sample. About this clonotype: What it recognizes is unknown.

This CDR3 has 15 amino acids. V was shortened by 5 bases and J by 8 bases, with 19 bases between the two germline ends. The germline V gene encodes CDR1 SNHLY and CDR2 FYNNEI. Study-wide results and caveats: Since the PBMCs were unsorted, naive and antigen-experienced cells could not be conclusively compared. Naive CD4+ cell counts and diversity both ran higher in long-lived than in aged donors. Estimates based on one million T cells were treated as lower bounds.

The sequenced sample consisted of blood. The source is a woman younger than 35 in good health. This chain links TRBV2 with TRBJ2-1; D is possibly TRBD1 or TRBD2 (5 bases each). The CDR3 DNA follows: TGTGCCAGCAGTCCCCGGGACGACCCTAAAGATGAGCAGTTCTTC. Residues: CASSPRDDPKDEQFF.